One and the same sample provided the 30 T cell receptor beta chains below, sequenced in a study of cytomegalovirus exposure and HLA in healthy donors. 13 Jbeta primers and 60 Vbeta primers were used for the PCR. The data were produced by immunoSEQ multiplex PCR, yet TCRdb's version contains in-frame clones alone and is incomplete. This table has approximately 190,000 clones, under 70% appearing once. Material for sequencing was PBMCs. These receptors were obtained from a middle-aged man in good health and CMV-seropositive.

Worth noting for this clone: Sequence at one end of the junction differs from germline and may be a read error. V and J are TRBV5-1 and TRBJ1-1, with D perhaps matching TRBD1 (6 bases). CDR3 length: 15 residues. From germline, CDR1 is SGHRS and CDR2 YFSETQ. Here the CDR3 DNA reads TGCGCCGGCAGTGGGAGGGGGAGTCTAAACACTGAAGCTTTCTTT. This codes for CAGSGRGSLNTEAFF.

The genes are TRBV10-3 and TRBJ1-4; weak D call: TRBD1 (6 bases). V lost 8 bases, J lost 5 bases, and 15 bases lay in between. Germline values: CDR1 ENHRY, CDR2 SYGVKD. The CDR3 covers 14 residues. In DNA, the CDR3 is TGTGCCATCGGGTGGGGACAACCAAATGAAAAACTGTTTTTT. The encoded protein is CAIGWGQPNEKLFF.

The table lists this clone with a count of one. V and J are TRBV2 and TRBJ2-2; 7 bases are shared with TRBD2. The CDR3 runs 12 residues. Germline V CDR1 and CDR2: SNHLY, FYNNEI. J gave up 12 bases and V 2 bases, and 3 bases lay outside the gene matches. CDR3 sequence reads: CASSERRGKLFF. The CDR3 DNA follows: TGTGCCAGCAGTGAAAGGCGGGGGAAGCTGTTTTTT.

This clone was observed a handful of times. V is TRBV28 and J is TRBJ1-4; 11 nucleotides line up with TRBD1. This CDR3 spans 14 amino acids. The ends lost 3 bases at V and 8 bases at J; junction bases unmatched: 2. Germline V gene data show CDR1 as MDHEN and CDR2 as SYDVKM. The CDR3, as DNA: TGTGCCAGCAGTTTGGGACAGGGGGGGGAAAAACTGTTTTTT. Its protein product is CASSLGQGGEKLFF.

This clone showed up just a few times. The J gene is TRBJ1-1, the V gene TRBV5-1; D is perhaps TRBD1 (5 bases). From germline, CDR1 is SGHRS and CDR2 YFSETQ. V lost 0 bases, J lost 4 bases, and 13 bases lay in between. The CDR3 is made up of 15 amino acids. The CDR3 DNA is TGCGCCAGCAGCTTGGCCAGGGTGGGAGGCACTGAAGCTTTCTTT. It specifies CASSLARVGGTEAFF.

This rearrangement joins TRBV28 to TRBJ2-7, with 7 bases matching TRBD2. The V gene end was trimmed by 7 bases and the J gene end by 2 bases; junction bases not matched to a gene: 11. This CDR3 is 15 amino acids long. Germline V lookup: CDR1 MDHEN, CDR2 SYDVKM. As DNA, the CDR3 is TGTGCCAGCACCTCCTGGGGGGGAGCCACCTACGAGCAGTACTTC. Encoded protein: CASTSWGGATYEQYF.

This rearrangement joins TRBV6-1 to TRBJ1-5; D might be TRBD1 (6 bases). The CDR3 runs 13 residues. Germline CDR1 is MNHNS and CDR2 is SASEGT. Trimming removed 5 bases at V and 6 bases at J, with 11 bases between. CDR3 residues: CASSLRGGQPQHF. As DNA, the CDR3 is TGTGCCAGCAGTTTGAGAGGGGGTCAGCCCCAGCATTTT.

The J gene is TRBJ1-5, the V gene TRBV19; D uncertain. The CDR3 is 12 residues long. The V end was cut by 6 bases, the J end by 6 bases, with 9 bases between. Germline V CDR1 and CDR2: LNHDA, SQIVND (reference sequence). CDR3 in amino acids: CASRAGSQPQHF. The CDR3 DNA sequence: TGTGCCAGTAGGGCCGGGAGTCAGCCCCAGCATTTT.

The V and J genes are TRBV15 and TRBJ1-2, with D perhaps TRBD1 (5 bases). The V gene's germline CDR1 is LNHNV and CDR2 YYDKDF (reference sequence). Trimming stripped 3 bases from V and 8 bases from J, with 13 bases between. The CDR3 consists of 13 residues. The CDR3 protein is CATSSRVSRGYTF. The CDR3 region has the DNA TGTGCCACCAGCAGCAGGGTCTCCCGGGGCTACACCTTC.

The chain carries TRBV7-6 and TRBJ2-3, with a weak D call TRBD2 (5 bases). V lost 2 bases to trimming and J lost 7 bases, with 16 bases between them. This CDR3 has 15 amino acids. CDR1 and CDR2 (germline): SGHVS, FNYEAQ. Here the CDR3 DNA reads TGTGCCAGCAGCTTAATGGACGGGGTGCGTAATACGCAGTATTTT. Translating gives CASSLMDGVRNTQYF.

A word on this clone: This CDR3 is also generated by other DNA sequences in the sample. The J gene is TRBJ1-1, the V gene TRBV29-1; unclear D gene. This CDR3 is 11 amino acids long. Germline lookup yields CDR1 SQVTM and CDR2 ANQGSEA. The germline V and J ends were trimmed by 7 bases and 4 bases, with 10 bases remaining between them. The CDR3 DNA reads TGCAGCGCTGGGGAGGGCACTGAAGCTTTCTTT. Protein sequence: CSAGEGTEAFF.

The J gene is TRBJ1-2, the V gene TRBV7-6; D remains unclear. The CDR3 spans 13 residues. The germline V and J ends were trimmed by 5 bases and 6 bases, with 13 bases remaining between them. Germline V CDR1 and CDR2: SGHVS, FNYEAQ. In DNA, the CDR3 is TGTGCCAGCAGCCCCACACCTAGAGATGGCTACACCTTC. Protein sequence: CASSPTPRDGYTF.

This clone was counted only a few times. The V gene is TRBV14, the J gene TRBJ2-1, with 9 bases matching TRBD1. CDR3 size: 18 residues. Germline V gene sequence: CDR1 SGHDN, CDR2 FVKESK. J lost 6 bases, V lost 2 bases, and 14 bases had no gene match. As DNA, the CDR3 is TGTGCCAGCAGCCAATTCTTCGACAGGGACAGGGTGACCAATGAGCAGTTCTTC. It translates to CASSQFFDRDRVTNEQFF.

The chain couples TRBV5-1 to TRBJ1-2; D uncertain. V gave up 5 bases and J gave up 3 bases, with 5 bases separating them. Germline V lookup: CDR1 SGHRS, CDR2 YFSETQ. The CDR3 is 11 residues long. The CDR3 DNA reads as TGCGCCAGCAGAAGAGACTATGGCTACACCTTC. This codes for CASRRDYGYTF.

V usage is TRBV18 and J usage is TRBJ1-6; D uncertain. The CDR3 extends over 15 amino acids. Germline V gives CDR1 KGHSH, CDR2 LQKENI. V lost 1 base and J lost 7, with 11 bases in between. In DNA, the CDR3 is TGTGCCAGCTCACCACTGAGCCCTCCCAATTCACCCCTCCACTTT. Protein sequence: CASSPLSPPNSPLHF.

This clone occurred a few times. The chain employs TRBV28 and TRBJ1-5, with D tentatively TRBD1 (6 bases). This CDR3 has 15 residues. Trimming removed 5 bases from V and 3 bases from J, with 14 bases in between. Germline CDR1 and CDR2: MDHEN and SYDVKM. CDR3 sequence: CASSPPTGINQPQHF. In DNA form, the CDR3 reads TGTGCCAGCAGTCCCCCAACAGGGATCAATCAGCCCCAGCATTTT.

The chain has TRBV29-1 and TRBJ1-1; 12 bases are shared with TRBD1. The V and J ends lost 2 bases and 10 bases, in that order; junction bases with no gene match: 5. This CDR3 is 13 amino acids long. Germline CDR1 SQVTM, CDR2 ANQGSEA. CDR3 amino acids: CSVERGQGARAFF. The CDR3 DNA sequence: TGCAGCGTTGAACGGGGACAGGGGGCGCGAGCTTTCTTT.

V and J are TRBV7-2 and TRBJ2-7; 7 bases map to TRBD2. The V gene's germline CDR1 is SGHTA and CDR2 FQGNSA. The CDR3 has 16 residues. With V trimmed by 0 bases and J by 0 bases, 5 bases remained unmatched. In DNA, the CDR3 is TGTGCCAGCAGCTTAGCGCTGGCGGGGGTCTCCTACGAGCAGTACTTC. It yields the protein CASSLALAGVSYEQYF.

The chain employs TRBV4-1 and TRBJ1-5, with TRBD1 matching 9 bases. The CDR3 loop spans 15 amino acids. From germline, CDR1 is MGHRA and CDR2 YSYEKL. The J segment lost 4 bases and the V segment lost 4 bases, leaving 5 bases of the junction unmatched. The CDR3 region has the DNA TGCGCCAGCAGCCGATCGGGACAGGGAAATCAGCCCCAGCATTTT. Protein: CASSRSGQGNQPQHF.

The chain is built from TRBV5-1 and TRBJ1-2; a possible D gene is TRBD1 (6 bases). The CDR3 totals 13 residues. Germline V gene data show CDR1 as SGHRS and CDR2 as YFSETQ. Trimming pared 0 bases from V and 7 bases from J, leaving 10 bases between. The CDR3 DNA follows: TGCGCCAGCAGCTTGGGGGGACATCTTGGCTACACCTTC. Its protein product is CASSLGGHLGYTF. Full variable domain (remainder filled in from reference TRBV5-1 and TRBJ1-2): KAGVTQTPRYLIKTRGQQVTLSCSPISGHRSVSWYQQTPGQGLQFLFEYFSETQRNKGNFPGRFSGRQFSNSRSEMNVSTLELGDSALYLCASSLGGHLGYTFGSGTRLTVV.

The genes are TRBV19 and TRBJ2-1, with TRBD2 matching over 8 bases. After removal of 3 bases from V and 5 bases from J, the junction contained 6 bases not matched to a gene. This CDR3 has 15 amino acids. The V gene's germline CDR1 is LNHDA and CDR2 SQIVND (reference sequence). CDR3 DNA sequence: TGTGCCAGTAGTATGCCCAGCGGGGGAAACAATGAGCAGTTCTTC. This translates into CASSMPSGGNNEQFF.

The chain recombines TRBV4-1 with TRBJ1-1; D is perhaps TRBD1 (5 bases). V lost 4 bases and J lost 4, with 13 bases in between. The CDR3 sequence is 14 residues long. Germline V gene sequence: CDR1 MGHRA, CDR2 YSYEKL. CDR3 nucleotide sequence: TGCGCCAGCAGCCGAGAGGGGAGTCCCACTGAAGCTTTCTTT. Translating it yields CASSREGSPTEAFF.

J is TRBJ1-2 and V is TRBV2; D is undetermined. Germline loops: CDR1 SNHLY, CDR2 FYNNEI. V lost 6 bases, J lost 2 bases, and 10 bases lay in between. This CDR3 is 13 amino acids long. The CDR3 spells CASSGSRNYGYTF. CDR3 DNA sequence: TGTGCCAGCAGCGGGAGCCGAAACTATGGCTACACCTTC.

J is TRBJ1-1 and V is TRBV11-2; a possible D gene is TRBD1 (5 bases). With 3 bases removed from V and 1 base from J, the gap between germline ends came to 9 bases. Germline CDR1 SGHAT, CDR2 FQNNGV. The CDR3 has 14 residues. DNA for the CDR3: TGTGCCAGCAGCTTGTCCAGGGAGAACACTGAAGCTTTCTTT. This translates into CASSLSRENTEAFF.

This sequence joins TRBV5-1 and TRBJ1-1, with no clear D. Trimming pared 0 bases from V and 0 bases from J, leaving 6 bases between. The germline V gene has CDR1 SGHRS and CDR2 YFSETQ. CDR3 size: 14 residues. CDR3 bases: TGCGCCAGCAGCTTGGGTAATATGAACACTGAAGCTTTCTTT. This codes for CASSLGNMNTEAFF. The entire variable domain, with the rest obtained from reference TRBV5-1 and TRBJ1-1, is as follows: KAGVTQTPRYLIKTRGQQVTLSCSPISGHRSVSWYQQTPGQGLQFLFEYFSETQRNKGNFPGRFSGRQFSNSRSEMNVSTLELGDSALYLCASSLGNMNTEAFFGQGTRLTVV.

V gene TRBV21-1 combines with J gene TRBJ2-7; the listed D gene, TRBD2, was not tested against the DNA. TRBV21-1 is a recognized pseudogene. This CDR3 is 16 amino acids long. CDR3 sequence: CASSKGGADLDDEQYF. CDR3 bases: TGTGCCAGCAGCAAGGGAGGGGCCGACCTTGATGACGAGCAGTACTTC.

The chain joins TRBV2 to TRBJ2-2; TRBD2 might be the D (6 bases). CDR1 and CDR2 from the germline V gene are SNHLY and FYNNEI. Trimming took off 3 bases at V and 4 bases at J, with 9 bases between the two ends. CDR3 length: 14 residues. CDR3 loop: CASSDTRGTGELFF. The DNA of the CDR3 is TGTGCCAGCAGTGACACGCGGGGCACCGGGGAGCTGTTTTTT.

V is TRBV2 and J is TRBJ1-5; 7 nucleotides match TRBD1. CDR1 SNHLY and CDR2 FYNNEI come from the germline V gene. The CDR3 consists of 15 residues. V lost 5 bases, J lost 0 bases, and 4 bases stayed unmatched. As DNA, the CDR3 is TGTGCCAGCAGTCCGACAGGGTATAGCAATCAGCCCCAGCATTTT. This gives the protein CASSPTGYSNQPQHF.

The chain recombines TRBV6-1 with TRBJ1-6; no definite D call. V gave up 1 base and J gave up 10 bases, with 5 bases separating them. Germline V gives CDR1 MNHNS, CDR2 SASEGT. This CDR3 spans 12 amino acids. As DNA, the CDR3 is TGTGCCAGCAGTGAAGGGGCCTCACCCCTCCACTTT. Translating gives CASSEGASPLHF.

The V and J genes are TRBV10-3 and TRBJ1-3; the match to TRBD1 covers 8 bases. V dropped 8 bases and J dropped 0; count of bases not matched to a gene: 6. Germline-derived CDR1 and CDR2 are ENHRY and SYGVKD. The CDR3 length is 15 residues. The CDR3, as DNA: TGTGCCATCCGCGGGACAGGTTTCTCTGGAAACACCATATATTTT. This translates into CAIRGTGFSGNTIYF.